This is a list of T cell receptor beta chains from one sample in a study of T-cell reconstitution after alpha-beta-depleted transplantation in children. TCRdb reanalysed the PCR reads using MiXCR and keeps one entry per CDR3 protein. The sample has hundreds of thousands of distinct CDR3 sequences; approximately 13% are singletons. Specimen: PBMCs, mostly from graft donor cells, collected 360 days after TCRalphabeta/CD19-depleted stem cell transplant. The receptor source for this set is a male patient younger than 18 who had a stem cell transplant for acute myeloid leukemia, so the T cells may come from the graft donor. Each CDR3 is given with its conserved first and last residue. A D gene is named only where the DNA matches it firmly. Expanded clones get a size class; other rows say once, few or many, or leave the size out.

>TRBJ2-3|many|.|TRBV7-3
TGTGTCAGCAGCTTAGGACTAGGGGGAACAGATACGCAGTATTTT
CVSSLGLGGTDTQYF
>TRBJ1-2|many|TRBD1|TRBV5-6
TGTGCCAGCAGCCACCGGGACAGGACCTATGGCTACACCTTC
CASSHRDRTYGYTF
>TRBJ2-1|few|.|TRBV11-2
TGTGCCAGCAGCCCCGCTTTGCTCCGTCATAGGGTTTACAATGAGCAGTTCTTC
CASSPALLRHRVYNEQFF
>TRBJ2-1|many|.|TRBV4-3
TGCGCCAGCAGCCAAGAGCTCCTTTCGACCAATGAGCAGTTCTTC
CASSQELLSTNEQFF
>TRBJ2-5|few|TRBD1|TRBV7-3
TGTGCCAGCAGCTCTCCTCAAGACAGGGGGGAGACCCAGTACTTC
CASSSPQDRGETQYF
>TRBJ2-5|many|TRBD2|TRBV10-2
TGCGCCAGCAATGTTCTAGCGGGAGAGGAGGAGACCCAGTACTTC
CASNVLAGEEETQYF
>TRBJ2-7|few|.|TRBV7-9
TGTGCCAGCAGCCCACCCCGAGGAATGTGGGAGCAGTACTTC
CASSPPRGMWEQYF
>TRBJ2-3|many|.|TRBV28
TGTGCCAGCAGCCACAGGTCCCCAGATACGCAGTATTTT
CASSHRSPDTQYF
>TRBJ2-5|.|.|TRBV6-5
TGTGCCAGCAGTTACTCGTACAGGGTACGCCAAGAGACCCAGTACTTC
CASSYSYRVRQETQYF
>TRBJ1-1|many|.|TRBV7-2
TGTGCCAGCAGCCTACCGGGAAGCTTGGAAGCTGCTGAAGCTTTCTTT
CASSLPGSLEAAEAFF
>TRBJ2-2|few|.|TRBV7-2
TGTGCCAGCAGCTTAACGGGCAAGAACACCGGGGAGCTGTTTTTT
CASSLTGKNTGELFF
>TRBJ2-1|many|.|TRBV7-9
TGTGCCAGCAGCTTAGTGGGGGGCAATGAGCAGTTCTTC
CASSLVGGNEQFF
>TRBJ2-6|.|.|TRBV20-1
TGCAGTGCTAGAGATTTTGGCAGCAGCTCTGGGGCCAACGTCCTGACTTTC
CSARDFGSSSGANVLTF
>TRBJ2-1|many|TRBD2|TRBV20-1
TGCAGTGCTAGAGATCAAGGCCGACTAGCGGGAGGGCCCTACAATGAGCAGTTCTTC
CSARDQGRLAGGPYNEQFF
>TRBJ2-3|few|.|TRBV4-3
TGCGCCAGCAGCCAAGGGACCTTGACGCAGTATTTT
CASSQGTLTQYF
>TRBJ2-1|.|.|TRBV20-1
TGCAGTGCTCGATCAGGGGGCGGGAGATCCTACAATGAGCAGTTCTTC
CSARSGGGRSYNEQFF
>TRBJ2-7|few|TRBD1|TRBV10-3
TGTGCCGCGGACAGGGGACTGTCCCTAGGGTACGAGCAGTACTTC
CAADRGLSLGYEQYF
>TRBJ2-3|.|TRBD2|TRBV6-2/TRBV6-3
TGTGCCAGCCTCCCGCCTGGACTAGCTACGCAGTATTTT
CASLPPGLATQYF
>TRBJ2-7|few|.|TRBV20-1
TGCAGTGCTAGTAAGGGGACACCTATACTCTCGGCGGGCTACGAGCAGTACTTC
CSASKGTPILSAGYEQYF
>TRBJ2-5|many|.|TRBV15
TGTGCCACCAGCACAGACAGGAAGGGTGAAGAAGAGACCCAGTACTTC
CATSTDRKGEEETQYF
>TRBJ2-6|.|.|TRBV5-6
TGTGCCAGCAGCCCCTACAGCCCTCTCGGGGCCAACGTCCTGACTTTC
CASSPYSPLGANVLTF
>TRBJ2-5|few|TRBD1|TRBV20-1
TGCAGTGCTAGAGTACCGACAGGGTGGAGCGAGACCCAGTACTTC
CSARVPTGWSETQYF
>TRBJ2-6|many|.|TRBV5-1
TGCGCCAGCAGCTTGGGAGTGGCTGGGGCCAACGTCCTGACTTTC
CASSLGVAGANVLTF
>TRBJ2-5|few|TRBD1|TRBV29-1
TGCAGCGTTTACCCAGGACAGGGACTAGAGACCCAGTACTTC
CSVYPGQGLETQYF
>TRBJ2-1|.|TRBD2|TRBV18
TGTGCCAGCTCGCCGACTAGCGCAAACTCCTACAATGAGCAGTTCTTC
CASSPTSANSYNEQFF
>TRBJ2-7|.|.|TRBV9
TGTGCCAGCAGCCCCCTCGGCTTACAGGGCTACGAGCAGTACTTC
CASSPLGLQGYEQYF
>TRBJ1-5|.|.|TRBV7-8
TGTGCCAGCAGCTTCTCGCAGGGCAATAGCAATCAGCCCCAGCATTTT
CASSFSQGNSNQPQHF
>TRBJ2-7|few|TRBD1|TRBV20-1
TGCAGTGCCCCCCGGACAGGGGCCTACGAGCAGTACTTC
CSAPRTGAYEQYF
>TRBJ2-7|.|TRBD2|TRBV27
TGTGCCAGCAGTTTACACGGACTAGAGGCCTACGAGCAGTACTTC
CASSLHGLEAYEQYF